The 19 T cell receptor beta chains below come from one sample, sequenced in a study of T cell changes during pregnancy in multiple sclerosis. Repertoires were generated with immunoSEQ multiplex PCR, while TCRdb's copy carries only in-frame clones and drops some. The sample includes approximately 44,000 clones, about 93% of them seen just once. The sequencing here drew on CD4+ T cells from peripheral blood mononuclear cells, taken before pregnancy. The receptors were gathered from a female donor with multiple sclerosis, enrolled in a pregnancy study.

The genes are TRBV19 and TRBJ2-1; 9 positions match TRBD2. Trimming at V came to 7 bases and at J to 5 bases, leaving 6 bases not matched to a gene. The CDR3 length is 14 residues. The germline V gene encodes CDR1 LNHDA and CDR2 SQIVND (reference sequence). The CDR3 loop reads CASKSGGSDNEQFF. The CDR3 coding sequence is TGTGCCAGTAAAAGCGGGGGGTCGGACAATGAGCAGTTCTTC.

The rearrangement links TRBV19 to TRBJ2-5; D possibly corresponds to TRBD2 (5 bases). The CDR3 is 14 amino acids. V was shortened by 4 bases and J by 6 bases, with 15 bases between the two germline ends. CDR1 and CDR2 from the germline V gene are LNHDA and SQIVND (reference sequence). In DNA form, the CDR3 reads TGTGCCAGTAGTAGGGGTGGCACGGGGAAGACCCAGTACTTC. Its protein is CASSRGGTGKTQYF. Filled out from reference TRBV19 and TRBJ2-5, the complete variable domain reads DGGITQSPKYLFRKEGQNVTLSCEQNLNHDAMYWYRQDPGQGLRLIYYSQIVNDFQKGDIAEGYSVSREKKESFPLTVTSAQKNPTAFYLCASSRGGTGKTQYFGPGTRLLVL.

The CDR3 loop reads CASSLGDRGGTEAFF. CDR3 in DNA: TGTGCCAGCAGCTTAGGGGACAGGGGAGGGACTGAAGCTTTCTTT. This sequence joins TRBV7-9 and TRBJ1-1; TRBD1 agrees at 10 bases. The CDR3 runs to 15 residues. Unmatched junction bases numbered 4, after V lost 1 base and J lost 5 bases. Germline values: CDR1 SEHNR, CDR2 FQNEAQ (reference sequence).

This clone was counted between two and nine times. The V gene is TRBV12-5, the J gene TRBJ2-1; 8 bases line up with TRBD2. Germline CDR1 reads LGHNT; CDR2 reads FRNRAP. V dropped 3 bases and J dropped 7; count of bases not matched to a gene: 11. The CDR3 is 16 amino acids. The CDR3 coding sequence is TGTGCTAGTGGTTTAGGACTAGCCCAGGGGAGGAATGAGCAGTTCTTC. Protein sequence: CASGLGLAQGRNEQFF. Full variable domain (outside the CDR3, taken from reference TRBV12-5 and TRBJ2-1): DARVTQTPRHKVTEMGQEVTMRCQPILGHNTVFWYRQTMMQGLELLAYFRNRAPLDDSGMPKDRFSAEMPDATLATLKIQPSEPRDSAVYFCASGLGLAQGRNEQFFGPGTRLTVL.

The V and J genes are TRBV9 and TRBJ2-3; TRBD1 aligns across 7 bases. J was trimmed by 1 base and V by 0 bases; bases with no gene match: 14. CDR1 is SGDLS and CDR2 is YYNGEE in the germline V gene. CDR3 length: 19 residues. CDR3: CASSVEPQSIQGGTDTQYF. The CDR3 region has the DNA TGTGCCAGCAGCGTAGAGCCTCAATCCATCCAGGGGGGCACAGATACGCAGTATTTT.

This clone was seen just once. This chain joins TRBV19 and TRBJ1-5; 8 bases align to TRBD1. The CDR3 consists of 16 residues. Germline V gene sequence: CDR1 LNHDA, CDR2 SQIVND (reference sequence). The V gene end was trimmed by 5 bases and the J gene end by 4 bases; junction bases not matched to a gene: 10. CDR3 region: CASSVLDRGKNQPQHF. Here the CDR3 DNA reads TGTGCCAGTAGTGTGCTTGACAGGGGAAAGAATCAGCCCCAGCATTTT.

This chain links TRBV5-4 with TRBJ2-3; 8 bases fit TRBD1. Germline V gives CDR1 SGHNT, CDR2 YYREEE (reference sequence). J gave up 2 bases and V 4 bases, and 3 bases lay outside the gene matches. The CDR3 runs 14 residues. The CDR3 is CASSGDRYTDTQYF. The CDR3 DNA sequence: TGTGCCAGCAGCGGGGACAGGTACACAGATACGCAGTATTTT.

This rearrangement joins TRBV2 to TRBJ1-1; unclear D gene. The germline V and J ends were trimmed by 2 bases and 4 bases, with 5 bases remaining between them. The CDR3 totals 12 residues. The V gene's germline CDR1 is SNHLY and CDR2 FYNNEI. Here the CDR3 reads CASSESSTEAFF. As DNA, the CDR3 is TGTGCCAGCAGTGAATCGAGCACTGAAGCTTTCTTT.

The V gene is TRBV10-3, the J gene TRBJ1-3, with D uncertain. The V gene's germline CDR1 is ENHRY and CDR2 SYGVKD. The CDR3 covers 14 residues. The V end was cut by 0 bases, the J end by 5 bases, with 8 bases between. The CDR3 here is CAISESTSRNTIYF. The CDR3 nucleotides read TGTGCCATCAGTGAGTCGACAAGCCGAAACACCATATATTTT.

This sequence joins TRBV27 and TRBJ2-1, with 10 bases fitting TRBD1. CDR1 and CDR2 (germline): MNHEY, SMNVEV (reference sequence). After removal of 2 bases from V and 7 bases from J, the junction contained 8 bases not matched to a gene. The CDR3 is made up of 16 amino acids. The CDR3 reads CASSLHRDRGRNEQFF. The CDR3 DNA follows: TGTGCCAGCAGTTTACACCGGGACAGGGGTAGGAATGAGCAGTTCTTC.

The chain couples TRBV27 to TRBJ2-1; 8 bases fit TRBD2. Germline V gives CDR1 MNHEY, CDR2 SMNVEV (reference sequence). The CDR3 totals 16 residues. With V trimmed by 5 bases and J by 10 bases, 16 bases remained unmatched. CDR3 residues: CASSPQTGTSRREQFF. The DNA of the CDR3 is TGTGCCAGCAGTCCCCAGACCGGGACTAGTCGTAGGGAGCAGTTCTTC.

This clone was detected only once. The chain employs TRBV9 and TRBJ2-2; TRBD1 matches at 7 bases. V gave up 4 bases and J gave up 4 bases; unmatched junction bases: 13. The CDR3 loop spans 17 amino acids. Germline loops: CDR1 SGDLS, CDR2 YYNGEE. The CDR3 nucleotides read TGTGCCAGCAGCCAGAAACGGACAGGATGGGGCACCGGGGAGCTGTTTTTT. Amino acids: CASSQKRTGWGTGELFF.

CDR3 DNA: TGTGCCAGTAATTCCGGGACAGGGACCTACGAGCAGTACTTC. It codes for CASNSGTGTYEQYF. V is TRBV19 and J is TRBJ2-7; TRBD1 agrees at 9 bases. J gave up 2 bases and V 7 bases, and 6 bases lay outside the gene matches. CDR1 and CDR2 from the germline V gene are LNHDA and SQIVND (reference sequence). This CDR3 is 14 amino acids long. The full variable domain, completed using reference TRBV19 and TRBJ2-7, is DGGITQSPKYLFRKEGQNVTLSCEQNLNHDAMYWYRQDPGQGLRLIYYSQIVNDFQKGDIAEGYSVSREKKESFPLTVTSAQKNPTAFYLCASNSGTGTYEQYFGPGTRLTVT.

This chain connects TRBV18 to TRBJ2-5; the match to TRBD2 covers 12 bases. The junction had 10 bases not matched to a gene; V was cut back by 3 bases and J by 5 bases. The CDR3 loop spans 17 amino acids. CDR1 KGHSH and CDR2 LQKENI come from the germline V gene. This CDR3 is CASSPSSSGRAPETQYF. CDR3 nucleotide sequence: TGTGCCAGCTCACCCTCCTCTAGCGGGAGGGCCCCGGAGACCCAGTACTTC.

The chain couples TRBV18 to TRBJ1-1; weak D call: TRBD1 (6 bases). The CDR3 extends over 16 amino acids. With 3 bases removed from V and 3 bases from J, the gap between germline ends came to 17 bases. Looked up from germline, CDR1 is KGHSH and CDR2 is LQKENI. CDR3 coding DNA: TGTGCCAGCTCACCGCACCACGGTGGGGGCGACACTGAAGCTTTCTTT. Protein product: CASSPHHGGGDTEAFF.

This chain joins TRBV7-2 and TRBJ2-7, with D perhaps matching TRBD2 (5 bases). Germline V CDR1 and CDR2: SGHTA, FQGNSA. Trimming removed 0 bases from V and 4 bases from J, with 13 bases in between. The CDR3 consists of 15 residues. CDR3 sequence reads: CASSLAAGNLYEQYF. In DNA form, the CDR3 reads TGTGCCAGCAGCTTAGCGGCCGGGAACCTGTACGAGCAGTACTTC.

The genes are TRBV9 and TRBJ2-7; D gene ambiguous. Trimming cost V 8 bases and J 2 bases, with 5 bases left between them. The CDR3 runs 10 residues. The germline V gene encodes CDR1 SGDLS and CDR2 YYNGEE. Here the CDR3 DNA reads TGTGCCAGAGAGGCCTACGAGCAGTACTTC. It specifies CAREAYEQYF.

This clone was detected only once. The CDR3 sequence: CASSLSRGLTDTQYF. In DNA, the CDR3 is TGTGCCAGCAGCTTAAGTCGCGGCCTCACAGATACGCAGTATTTT. This chain links TRBV7-3 with TRBJ2-3; unclear D gene. Looked up from germline, CDR1 is SGHTA and CDR2 is FQGTGA. V lost 1 base, J lost 2 bases, and 10 bases lay in between. This CDR3 region has 15 residues.

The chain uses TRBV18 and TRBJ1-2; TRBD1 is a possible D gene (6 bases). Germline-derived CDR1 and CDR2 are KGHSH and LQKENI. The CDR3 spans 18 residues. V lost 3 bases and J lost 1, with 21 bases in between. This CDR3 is CASSPPGTRSLINYGYTF. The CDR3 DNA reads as TGTGCCAGCTCACCCCCCGGGACAAGGAGTCTAATTAACTATGGCTACACCTTC. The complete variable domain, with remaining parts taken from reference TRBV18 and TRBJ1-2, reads NAGVMQNPRHLVRRRGQEARLRCSPMKGHSHVYWYRQLPEEGLKFMVYLQKENIIDESGMPKERFSAEFPKEGPSILRIQQVVRGDSAAYFCASSPPGTRSLINYGYTFGSGTRLTVV.